A single T cell receptor (beta chain) is shown here with its context. TCRdb's table, derived via immunoSEQ multiplex PCR, lists solely in-frame clones and lacks some. Among more than 550,000 clones listed, about 87% were seen once. This CDR3 is built from 13 residues. The data were obtained in a study of shared T cell receptors in the human thymus. In addition, the sample was reused for a study of human thymus T cells.

This chain joins TRBV21-1 and TRBJ2-2; TRBD2, the table's D call, was not compared with the DNA. TRBV21-1 is labeled a pseudogene. The receptor's source is a boy under two years old with a congenital heart defect. The sequenced sample consisted of thymocytes. The CDR3 spells CASSKAEAGELFF. The CDR3 DNA reads TGTGCCAGCAGCAAAGCAGAGGCCGGGGAGCTGTTTTTT.